This T cell receptor (beta chain) was captured in a study of T cell responses to AZD1222 COVID-19 vaccine. Broader study findings: Among the donors, most were white British and more were female, and clonal diversity was possibly underestimated. Just a handful of people given AZD1222 tested seropositive at baseline.

A word on this clone: No antigen is known for it.

Clones were read by immunoSEQ multiplex PCR, and TCRdb kept only the in-frame ones, dropping some. Of over 150,000 clones detected, roughly nine tenths appear once; the ten largest clones hold roughly 1.6%. V was trimmed by 2 bases and J by 4 bases, leaving 17 bases between them. This CDR3 has 16 residues. The germline V gene encodes CDR1 LNHDA and CDR2 SQIVND (reference sequence). The sequenced sample was peripheral blood, obtained on day 0 of AZD1222 vaccination. This TCR was recovered from an adult in good health. The J gene is TRBJ1-1, the V gene TRBV19, with a tentative D call TRBD1 (5 bases). The CDR3 DNA reads TGTGCCAGTAGTATAACAACGCGGGGCCTGGCCACTGAAGCTTTCTTT. The encoded protein is CASSITTRGLATEAFF. The variable domain in full, with the rest retrieved from reference TRBV19 and TRBJ1-1, is DGGITQSPKYLFRKEGQNVTLSCEQNLNHDAMYWYRQDPGQGLRLIYYSQIVNDFQKGDIAEGYSVSREKKESFPLTVTSAQKNPTAFYLCASSITTRGLATEAFFGQGTRLTVV.